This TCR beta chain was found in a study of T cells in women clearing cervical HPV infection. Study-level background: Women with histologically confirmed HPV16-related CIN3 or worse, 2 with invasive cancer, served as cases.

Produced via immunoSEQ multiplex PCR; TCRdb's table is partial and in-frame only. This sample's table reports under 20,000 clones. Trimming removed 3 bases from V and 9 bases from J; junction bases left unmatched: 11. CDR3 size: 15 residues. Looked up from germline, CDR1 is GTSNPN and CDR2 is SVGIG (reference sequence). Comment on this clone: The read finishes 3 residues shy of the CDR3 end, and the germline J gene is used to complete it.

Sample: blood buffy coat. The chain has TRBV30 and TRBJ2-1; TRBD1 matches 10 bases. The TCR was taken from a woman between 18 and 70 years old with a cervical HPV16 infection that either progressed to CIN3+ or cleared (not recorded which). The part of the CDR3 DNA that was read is TGTGCCTGGAGCGCGGGACAGGGGAATTTGGCTGAG. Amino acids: CAWSAGQGNLAE. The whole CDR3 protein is CAWSAGQGNLAEQFF.